This section outlines one T cell receptor (beta chain) sequence together with its context. Its cognate antigen is unknown. Given a much more abundant clone one base away, this may be a read error. Trimming removed 5 bases at V and 0 bases at J, with 12 bases between. CDR3 length: 15 amino acids. The sample originates from a study of CD8+CD57+ T cells in acquired aplastic anemia. It was genomic DNA that served as the template for profiling TCR beta VDJ and CDR3. TCRdb fed the reads into MiXCR, producing one record per CDR3 protein. The table shows about 180,000 distinct CDR3 sequences, with 45% to 50% occurring only once. Study-wide results and caveats: CD8+ Simpson's diversity did not differ significantly between patients and controls.

The chain employs TRBV12-3 or TRBV12-4 and TRBJ2-3; maybe TRBD2 (5 bases). Material: sorted CD4+, CD8+, or CD8+CD57+ T cells (not recorded which) from PBMCs. The clonotype comes from a human donor in good health. The CDR3 nucleotides are TGTGCCAGCAGTCTTTCGACTACTAGCACAGATACGCAGTATTTT. This gives the protein CASSLSTTSTDTQYF.